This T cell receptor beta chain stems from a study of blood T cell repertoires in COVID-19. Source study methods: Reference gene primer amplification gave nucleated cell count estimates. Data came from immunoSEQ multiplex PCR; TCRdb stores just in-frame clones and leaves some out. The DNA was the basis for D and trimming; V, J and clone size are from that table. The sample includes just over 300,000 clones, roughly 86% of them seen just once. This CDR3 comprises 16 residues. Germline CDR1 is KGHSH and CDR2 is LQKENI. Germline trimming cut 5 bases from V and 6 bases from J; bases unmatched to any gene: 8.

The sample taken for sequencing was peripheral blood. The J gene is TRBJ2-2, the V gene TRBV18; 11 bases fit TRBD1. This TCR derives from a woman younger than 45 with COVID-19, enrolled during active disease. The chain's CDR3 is CASSEGQGAWSGELFF. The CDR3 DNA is TGTGCCAGCTCAGAAGGACAGGGGGCTTGGTCCGGGGAGCTGTTTTTT.